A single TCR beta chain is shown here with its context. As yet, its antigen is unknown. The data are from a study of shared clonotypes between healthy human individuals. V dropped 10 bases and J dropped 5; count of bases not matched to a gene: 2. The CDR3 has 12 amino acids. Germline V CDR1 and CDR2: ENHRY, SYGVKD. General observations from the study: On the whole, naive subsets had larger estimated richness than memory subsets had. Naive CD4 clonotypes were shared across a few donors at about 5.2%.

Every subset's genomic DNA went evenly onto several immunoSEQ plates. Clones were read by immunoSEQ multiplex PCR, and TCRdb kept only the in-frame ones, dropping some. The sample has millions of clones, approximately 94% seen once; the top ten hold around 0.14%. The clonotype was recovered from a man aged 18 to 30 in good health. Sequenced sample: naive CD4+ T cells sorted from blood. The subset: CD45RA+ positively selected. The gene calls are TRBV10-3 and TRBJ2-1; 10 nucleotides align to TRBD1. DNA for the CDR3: TGTGCCACCGGACAGGGGGACAATGAGCAGTTCTTC. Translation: CATGQGDNEQFF.